This T cell receptor beta chain was sequenced during a study of early stage breast cancer tumors. Study background: Of around 15 invasive breast tumors, more than nine were hormone receptor-positive, HER2-negative.

Assay: immunoSEQ multiplex PCR; the TCRdb copy retains only in-frame clones and omits some. Of 9,500 to 10,000 clones listed, around 60% are singletons. Within the sample, this clone is medium-sized. The CDR3 covers 14 residues. CDR1 is SGHVS, CDR2 FQNEAQ, per germline. Trimming removed 8 bases at V and 1 base at J, with 14 bases between. The sequencing sample was made of breast tumor tissue. The rearrangement links TRBV7-8 to TRBJ2-5; D gene unclear. The receptor comes from a person in their 60s with breast cancer. DNA for the CDR3: TGTGCCAGCTTGGGGTTCAGTTCCCAAGAGACCCAGTACTTC. Protein: CASLGFSSQETQYF. Full variable domain (outside the CDR3, taken from reference TRBV7-8 and TRBJ2-5): GAGVSQSPRYKVAKRGQDVALRCDPISGHVSLFWYQQALGQGPEFLTYFQNEAQLDKSGLPSDRFFAERPEGSVSTLKIQRTQQEDSAVYLCASLGFSSQETQYFGPGTRLLVL.